Below, 5 T cell receptor beta chains from the same sample are listed, as sequenced in a study of beta chain features in type 1 diabetes. Points from the study as a whole: Shorter TCRB CDR3s, moderately but significantly so, were found in Type 1 diabetes patients in all four CD4+ subsets.

Sequenced material consisted of expressed TCRB transcripts (all of the isolated RNA was reverse transcribed). Assay: immunoSEQ multiplex PCR; the TCRdb copy retains only in-frame clones and omits some. The data show under 300,000 clones, with about 15% seen just once and about 0.019% held by the top ten. No antigen is known for these receptors. Specimen: naive CD4+ T cells from blood. The origin of the receptors is a man aged 30-40 years with type 1 diabetes.

Note on this clone: The same CDR3 can be traced to other DNA sequences in this sample. The V gene is TRBV5-1, the J gene TRBJ1-1; 8 bases match TRBD1. Per germline, CDR1 SGHRS and CDR2 YFSETQ. This CDR3 spans 13 amino acids. V shed 2 bases and J 5 bases; nucleotides not matched to a gene: 2. CDR3 residues: CASSFTGGTEAFF. The CDR3 bases are TGCGCCAGCAGCTTTACAGGGGGGACTGAAGCTTTCTTT.

This clone has a handful of counts. V gene TRBV14 combines with J gene TRBJ2-5; D gene unclear. Trimming cost V 4 bases and J 5 bases, with 14 bases left between them. Germline CDR1 SGHDN, CDR2 FVKESK. The CDR3 length is 14 residues. The CDR3 loop is CASSRQDVRETQYF. In DNA form, the CDR3 reads TGTGCCAGCAGCCGACAAGACGTAAGGGAGACCCAGTACTTC.

The chain combines TRBV15 with TRBJ2-3; 9 positions match TRBD2. The CDR3 runs 16 residues. CDR1 is LNHNV and CDR2 is YYDKDF in the germline V gene (reference sequence). After removal of 1 base from V and 2 bases from J, the junction contained 4 bases not matched to a gene. CDR3: CATSRGAGGNTDTQYF. The CDR3 bases are TGTGCCACCAGCAGAGGGGCGGGAGGGAACACAGATACGCAGTATTTT.

This clone was seen more than once but under ten times. V and J are TRBV4-1 and TRBJ2-7, with a weak D call TRBD1 (5 bases). The CDR3 spans 12 residues. From germline, CDR1 is MGHRA and CDR2 YSYEKL. V was trimmed by 4 bases and J by 6 bases, leaving 10 bases between them. Here the CDR3 reads CASSRPGLEQYF. The CDR3 DNA follows: TGCGCCAGCAGCCGCCCAGGGCTCGAGCAGTACTTC.

This clone turned up a few times. The V gene is TRBV4-1, the J gene TRBJ2-5, with TRBD2 matching 7 bases. Losses at the gene ends were 2 bases for V and 5 bases for J; bases not matched to a gene: 8. Germline V CDR1 and CDR2: MGHRA, YSYEKL. There are 15 residues in the CDR3. The CDR3 is CASSQTWTRMETQYF. Here the CDR3 DNA reads TGCGCCAGCAGCCAAACCTGGACTAGAATGGAGACCCAGTACTTC.